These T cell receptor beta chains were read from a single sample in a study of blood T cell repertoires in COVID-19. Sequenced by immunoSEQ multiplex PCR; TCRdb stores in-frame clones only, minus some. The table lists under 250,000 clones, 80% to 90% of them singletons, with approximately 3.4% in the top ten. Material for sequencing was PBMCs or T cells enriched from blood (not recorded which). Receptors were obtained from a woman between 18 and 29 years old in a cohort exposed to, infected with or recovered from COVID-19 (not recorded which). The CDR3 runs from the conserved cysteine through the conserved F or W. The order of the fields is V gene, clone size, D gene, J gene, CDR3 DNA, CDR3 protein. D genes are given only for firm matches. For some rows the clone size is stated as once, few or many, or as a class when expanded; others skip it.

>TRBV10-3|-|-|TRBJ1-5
TGTGCCATCAGTGAGTCCACTAATCAGCCCCAGCATTTT
CAISESTNQPQHF
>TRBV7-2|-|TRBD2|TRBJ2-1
TGTGCCAGCAGCTCTAGCGGAATCTCCTACAATGAGCAGTTCTTC
CASSSSGISYNEQFF
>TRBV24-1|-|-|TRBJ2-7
TGTGCCACCAGTGATGCCGCCGACTCGTCCTACGAGCAGTACTTC
CATSDAADSSYEQYF
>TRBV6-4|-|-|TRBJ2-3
TGTGCCAGCAGCTTGGAGGCCGGGACAGATACGCAGTATTTT
CASSLEAGTDTQYF
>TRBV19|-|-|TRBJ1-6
TGTGCCAGTAGTAGCACTGGCAGGGGAATCGGATCACCCCTCCACTTT
CASSSTGRGIGSPLHF
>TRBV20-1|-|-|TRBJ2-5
TGCAGTCCACCCAGGGAAGAGACCCAGTACTTC
CSPPREETQYF
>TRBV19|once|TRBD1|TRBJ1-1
TGTGCCAGTAGTGCTACAGGGGTTTCTGAAGCTTTCTTT
CASSATGVSEAFF
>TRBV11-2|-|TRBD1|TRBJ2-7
TGTGCCAGCAGCGCGACAGGGCCCGAGCAGTACTTC
CASSATGPEQYF
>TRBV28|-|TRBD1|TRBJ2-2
TGTGCCAGCAGTTCTTTGACCCCGACAGGGACCGGGGAGCTGTTTTTT
CASSSLTPTGTGELFF
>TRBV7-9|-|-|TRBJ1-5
TGTGCCAGCAGCCTGTCCTCCTCTGGAGTCCAGCATTTT
CASSLSSSGVQHF
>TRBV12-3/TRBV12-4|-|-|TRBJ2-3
TGTGCCAGCAGCCGTATCACAGATACGCAGTATTTT
CASSRITDTQYF
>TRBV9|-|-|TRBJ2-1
TGTGCCAGCAGCCCATTTCCGGTCCCCTACAATGAGCAGTTCTTC
CASSPFPVPYNEQFF
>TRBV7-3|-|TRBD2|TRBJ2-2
TGTGCCAGCGGAAAAGGGACTAGCGGCACCGGGGAGCTGTTTTTT
CASGKGTSGTGELFF
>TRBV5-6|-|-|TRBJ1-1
TGTGCCAGCAGCTTTGGGGCCTTTCTTGAAGCTTTCTTT
CASSFGAFLEAFF
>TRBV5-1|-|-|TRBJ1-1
TGCGCCAGCAGCAATCGATCCCCGGGATCTGAAGCTTTCTTT
CASSNRSPGSEAFF
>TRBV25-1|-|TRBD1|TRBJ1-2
TGTGCCAGCAGCCCTAGGAGGGGGCAGGGCTATGGCTACACCTTC
CASSPRRGQGYGYTF
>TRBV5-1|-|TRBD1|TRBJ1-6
TGCGCCAGCAGAACGGGACAGACTAATTCACCCCTCCACTTT
CASRTGQTNSPLHF
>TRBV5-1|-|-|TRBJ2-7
TGCGCCAGCATGGAGGCAGGGACTTACGAGCAGTACTTC
CASMEAGTYEQYF
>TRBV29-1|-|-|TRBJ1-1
TGCAGCACCTCGGGGAGGTCCTTGAACACTGAAGCTTTCTTT
CSTSGRSLNTEAFF
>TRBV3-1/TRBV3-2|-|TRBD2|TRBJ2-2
TGTGCCAGCAGCCAAGTAGGGACTAGGGGGACCGGGGAGCTGTTTTTT
CASSQVGTRGTGELFF
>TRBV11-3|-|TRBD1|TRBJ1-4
TGTGCCAGCAGCCCGCCTCCTGCCGGGACAGGGTCCGAAAAACTGTTTTTT
CASSPPPAGTGSEKLFF
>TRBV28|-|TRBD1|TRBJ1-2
TGTGCCAGCAGTTTATTTGGGACAGACAACTATGGCTACACCTTC
CASSLFGTDNYGYTF
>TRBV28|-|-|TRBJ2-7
TGTGCCAGCAGTAATGTGGAGTGGTCCTACGAGCAGTACTTC
CASSNVEWSYEQYF
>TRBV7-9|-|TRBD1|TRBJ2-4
TGTGCCGTATCAGGGGGCGCTGCCAAAAACATTCAGTACTTC
CAVSGGAAKNIQYF
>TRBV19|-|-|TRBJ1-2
TGTGCCAGTACCGGGATCTATGGCTACACCTTC
CASTGIYGYTF
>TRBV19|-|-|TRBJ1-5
TGTGCCAGTATGCTCAGGGATAATCATCAGCCCCAGCATTTT
CASMLRDNHQPQHF
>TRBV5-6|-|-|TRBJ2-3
TGTGCCAGCAGCCCAGGGGGGGATACGCAGTATTTT
CASSPGGDTQYF
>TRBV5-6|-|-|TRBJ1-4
TGTGCCAGCAGTCTCCTCAGCGGCGAAAAACTGTTTTTT
CASSLLSGEKLFF